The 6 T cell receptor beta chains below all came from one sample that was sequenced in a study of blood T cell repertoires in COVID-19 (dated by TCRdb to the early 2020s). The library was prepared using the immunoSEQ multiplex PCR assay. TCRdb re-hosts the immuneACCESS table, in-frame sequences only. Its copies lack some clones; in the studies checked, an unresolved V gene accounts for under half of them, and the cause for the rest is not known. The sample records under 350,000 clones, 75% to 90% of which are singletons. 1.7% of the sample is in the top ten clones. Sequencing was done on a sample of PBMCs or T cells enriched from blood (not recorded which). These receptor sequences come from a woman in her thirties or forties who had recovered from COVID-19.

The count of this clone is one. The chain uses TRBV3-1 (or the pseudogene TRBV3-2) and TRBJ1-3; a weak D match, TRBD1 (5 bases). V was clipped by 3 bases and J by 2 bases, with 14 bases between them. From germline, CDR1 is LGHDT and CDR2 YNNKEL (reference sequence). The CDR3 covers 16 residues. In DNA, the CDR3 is TGTGCCAGCAGCCACGGCTATCAGGGTACTGGAAACACCATATATTTT. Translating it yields CASSHGYQGTGNTIYF.

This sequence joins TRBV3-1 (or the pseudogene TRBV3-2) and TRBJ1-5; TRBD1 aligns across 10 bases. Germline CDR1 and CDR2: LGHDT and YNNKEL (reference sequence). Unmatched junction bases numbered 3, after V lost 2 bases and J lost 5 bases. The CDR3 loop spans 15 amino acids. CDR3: CASSQKGTGDQPQHF. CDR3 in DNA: TGTGCCAGCAGCCAAAAAGGGACAGGGGATCAGCCCCAGCATTTT.

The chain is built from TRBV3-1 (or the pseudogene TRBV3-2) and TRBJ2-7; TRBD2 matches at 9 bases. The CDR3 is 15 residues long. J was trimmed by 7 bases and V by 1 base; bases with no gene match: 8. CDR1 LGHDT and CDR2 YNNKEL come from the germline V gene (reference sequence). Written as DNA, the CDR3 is TGTGCCAGCAGCCAAGGAGCGGGGGGCAGGATTGAGCAGTACTTC. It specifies CASSQGAGGRIEQYF.

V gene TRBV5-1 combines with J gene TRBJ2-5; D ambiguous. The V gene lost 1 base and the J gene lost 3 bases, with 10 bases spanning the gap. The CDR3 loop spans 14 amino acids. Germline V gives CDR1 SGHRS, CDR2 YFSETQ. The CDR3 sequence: CASSLNSPEETQYF. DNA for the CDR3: TGCGCCAGCAGCTTGAATTCCCCCGAAGAGACCCAGTACTTC.

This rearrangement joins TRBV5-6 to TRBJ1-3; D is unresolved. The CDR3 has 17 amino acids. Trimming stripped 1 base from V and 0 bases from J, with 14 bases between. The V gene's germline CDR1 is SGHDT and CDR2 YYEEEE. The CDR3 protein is CASSLWSARSSGNTIYF. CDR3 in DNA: TGTGCCAGCAGCTTGTGGTCGGCGAGGTCCTCTGGAAACACCATATATTTT.

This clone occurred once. In DNA form, the CDR3 reads TGTGCCAGCTCATCCACATACCGGGACAGCTATGGCTACACCTTC. Its protein product is CASSSTYRDSYGYTF. The chain joins TRBV18 to TRBJ1-2; 7 bases are shared with TRBD1. The V gene's germline CDR1 is KGHSH and CDR2 LQKENI. CDR3 length: 15 residues. After removal of 5 bases from V and 4 bases from J, the junction contained 10 bases not matched to a gene.